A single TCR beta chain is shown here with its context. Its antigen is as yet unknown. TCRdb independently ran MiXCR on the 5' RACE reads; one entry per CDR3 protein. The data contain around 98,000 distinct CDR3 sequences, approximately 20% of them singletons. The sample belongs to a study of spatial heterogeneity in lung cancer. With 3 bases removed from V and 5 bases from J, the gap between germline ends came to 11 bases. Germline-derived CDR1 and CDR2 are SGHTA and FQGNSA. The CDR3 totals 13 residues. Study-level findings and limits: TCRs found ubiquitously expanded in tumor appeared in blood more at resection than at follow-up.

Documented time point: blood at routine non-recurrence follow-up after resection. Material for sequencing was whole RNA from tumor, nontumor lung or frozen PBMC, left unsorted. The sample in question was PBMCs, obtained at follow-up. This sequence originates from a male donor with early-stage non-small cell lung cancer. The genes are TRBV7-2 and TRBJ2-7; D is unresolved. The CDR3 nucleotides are TGTGCCAGCAGCTTTTTATTGGGCAACGAGCAGTACTTC. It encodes CASSFLLGNEQYF.